Listed here is a single TCR beta chain. Its specificity is unknown. This record belongs to a study of shared clonotypes between healthy human individuals. Notes on the study in general: Relative to memory subsets, naive subsets generally showed larger estimated richness.

Germline values: CDR1 SGHNT, CDR2 YYREEE (reference sequence). V lost 4 bases, J lost 3 bases, and 9 bases stayed unmatched. There are 15 residues in the CDR3. Method: immunoSEQ multiplex PCR; TCRdb's copy keeps in-frame clones and lacks some. Among 2 million to 3 million clones listed, approximately 93% were seen once. The J gene is TRBJ2-7, the V gene TRBV5-4, with 8 positions matching TRBD2. Sequencing was carried out using naive CD4+ T cells from PBMCs. Noted subset: CD45RA+ positively selected. The receptor was isolated from a man younger than 35 in good health. Some clones in this sample may be carry-over from other donors' samples. The CDR3 loop reads CASSPGAGAHYEQYF. The CDR3, as DNA: TGTGCCAGCAGCCCTGGAGCGGGAGCACACTACGAGCAGTACTTC.